Here is one TCR beta chain with its context. Allocation to cohorts depended on clinical history reported by the participants. This sample stems from a study of blood T cell repertoires in COVID-19. Study summary: Some COVID-19 samples were acute and others convalescent; all came from the United States, Italy and Spain. PBMCs, B-cell-depleted T cells, or T cells were the source of the cDNA or gDNA that made up the material.

Germline CDR1 and CDR2: SNHLY and FYNNEI. The J segment lost 4 bases and the V segment lost 5 bases, leaving 12 bases of the junction unmatched. The CDR3 runs to 16 residues. Assay: immunoSEQ multiplex PCR; the TCRdb copy retains only in-frame clones and omits some. The sample has fewer than 350,000 clones, approximately 91% seen once. The genes are TRBV2 and TRBJ2-5, with 8 positions matching TRBD2. Sequencing was performed on PBMCs or T cells enriched from blood (not recorded which). This clonotype was obtained from a woman in her thirties or forties with acute COVID-19. CDR3 residues: CASSPLAGILGETQYF. The CDR3 nucleotides are TGTGCCAGCAGTCCTCTAGCGGGTATACTCGGAGAGACCCAGTACTTC.